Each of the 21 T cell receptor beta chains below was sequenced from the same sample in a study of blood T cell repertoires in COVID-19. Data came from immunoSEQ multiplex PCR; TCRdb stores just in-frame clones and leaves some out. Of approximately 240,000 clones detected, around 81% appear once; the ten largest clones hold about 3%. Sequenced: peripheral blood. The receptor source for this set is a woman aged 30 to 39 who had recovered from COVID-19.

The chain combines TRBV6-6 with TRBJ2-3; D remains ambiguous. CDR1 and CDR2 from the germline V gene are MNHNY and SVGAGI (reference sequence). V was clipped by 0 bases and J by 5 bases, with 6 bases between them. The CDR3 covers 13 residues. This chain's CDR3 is CASSYSTRDTQYF. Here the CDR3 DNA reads TGTGCCAGCAGTTACTCGACAAGAGATACGCAGTATTTT.

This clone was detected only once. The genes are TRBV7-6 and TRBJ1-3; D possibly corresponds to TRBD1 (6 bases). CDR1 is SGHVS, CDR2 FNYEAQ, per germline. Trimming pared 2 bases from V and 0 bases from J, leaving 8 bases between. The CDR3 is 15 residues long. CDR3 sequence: CASSLKGGSGNTIYF. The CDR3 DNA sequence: TGTGCCAGCAGCTTAAAAGGGGGCTCTGGAAACACCATATATTTT.

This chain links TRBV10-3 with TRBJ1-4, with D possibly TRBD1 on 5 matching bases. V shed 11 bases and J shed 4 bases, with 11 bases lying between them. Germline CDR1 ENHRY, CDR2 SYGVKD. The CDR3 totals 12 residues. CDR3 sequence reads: CASGGGNEKLFF. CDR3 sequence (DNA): TGTGCCTCCGGGGGAGGTAATGAAAAACTGTTTTTT.

The CDR3: CAWRRTSGYNEQFF. CDR3 coding DNA: TGTGCCTGGAGAAGGACTAGCGGTTACAATGAGCAGTTCTTC. The chain employs TRBV30 and TRBJ2-1; 10 bases fit TRBD2. Trimming at V came to 3 bases and at J to 4 bases, leaving 3 bases not matched to a gene. CDR3 length: 14 amino acids. The germline V gene has CDR1 GTSNPN and CDR2 SVGIG (reference sequence).

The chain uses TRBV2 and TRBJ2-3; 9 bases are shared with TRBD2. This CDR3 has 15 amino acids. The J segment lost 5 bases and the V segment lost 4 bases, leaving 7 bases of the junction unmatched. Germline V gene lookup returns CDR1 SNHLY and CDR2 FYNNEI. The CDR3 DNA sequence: TGTGCCAGCAGTGGTAGCGGGAGATGGCTAGATACGCAGTATTTT. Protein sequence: CASSGSGRWLDTQYF.

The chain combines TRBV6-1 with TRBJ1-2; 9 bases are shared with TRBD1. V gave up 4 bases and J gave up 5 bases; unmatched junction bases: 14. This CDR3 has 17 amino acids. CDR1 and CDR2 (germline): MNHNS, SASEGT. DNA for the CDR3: TGTGCCAGCAGTGCTGGACAATACGGGGACAGGGCGTATGGCTACACCTTC. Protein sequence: CASSAGQYGDRAYGYTF.

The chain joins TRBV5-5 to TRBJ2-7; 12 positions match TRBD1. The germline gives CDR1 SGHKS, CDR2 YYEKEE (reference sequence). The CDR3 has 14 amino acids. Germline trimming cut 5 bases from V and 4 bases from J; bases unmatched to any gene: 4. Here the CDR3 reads CASRGDRGRYEQYF. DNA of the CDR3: TGTGCCAGCAGGGGGGACAGGGGGCGGTACGAGCAGTACTTC.

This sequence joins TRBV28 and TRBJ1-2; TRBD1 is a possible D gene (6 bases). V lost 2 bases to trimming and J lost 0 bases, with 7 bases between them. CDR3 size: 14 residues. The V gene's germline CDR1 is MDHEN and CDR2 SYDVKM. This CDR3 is CASSLKGANYGYTF. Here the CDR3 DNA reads TGTGCCAGCAGTTTAAAGGGGGCTAACTATGGCTACACCTTC.

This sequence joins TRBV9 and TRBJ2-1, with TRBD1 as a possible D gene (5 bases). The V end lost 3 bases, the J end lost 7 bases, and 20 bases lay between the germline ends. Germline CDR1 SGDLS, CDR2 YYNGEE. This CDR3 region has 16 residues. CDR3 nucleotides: TGTGCCAGCAGCGGACCAGGGTGGGCGCAGATAAATGAGCAGTTCTTC. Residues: CASSGPGWAQINEQFF.

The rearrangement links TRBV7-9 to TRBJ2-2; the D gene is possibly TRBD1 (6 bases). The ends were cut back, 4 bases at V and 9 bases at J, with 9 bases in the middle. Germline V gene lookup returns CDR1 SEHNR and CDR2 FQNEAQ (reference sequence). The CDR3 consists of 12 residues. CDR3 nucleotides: TGTGCCAGCAGCTCAGGGGACCGGGAGCTGTTTTTT. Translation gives CASSSGDRELFF. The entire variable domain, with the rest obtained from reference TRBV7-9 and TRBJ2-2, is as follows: DTGVSQNPRHKITKRGQNVTFRCDPISEHNRLYWYRQTLGQGPEFLTYFQNEAQLEKSRLLSDRFSAERPKGSFSTLEIQRTEQGDSAMYLCASSSGDRELFFGEGSRLTVL.

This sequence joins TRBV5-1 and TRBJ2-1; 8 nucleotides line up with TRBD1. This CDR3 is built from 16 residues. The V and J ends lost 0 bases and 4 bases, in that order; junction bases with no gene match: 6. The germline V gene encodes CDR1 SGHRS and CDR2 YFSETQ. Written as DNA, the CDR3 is TGCGCCAGCAGCTTGGATCCCGGACAGGGTTACAATGAGCAGTTCTTC. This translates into CASSLDPGQGYNEQFF.

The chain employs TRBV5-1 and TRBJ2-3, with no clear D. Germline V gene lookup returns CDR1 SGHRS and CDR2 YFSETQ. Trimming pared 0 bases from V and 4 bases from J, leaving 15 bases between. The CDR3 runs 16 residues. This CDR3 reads CASSLVIGLDADTQYF. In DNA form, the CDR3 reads TGCGCCAGCAGCTTGGTGATAGGCCTAGACGCAGATACGCAGTATTTT. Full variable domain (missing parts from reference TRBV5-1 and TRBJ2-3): KAGVTQTPRYLIKTRGQQVTLSCSPISGHRSVSWYQQTPGQGLQFLFEYFSETQRNKGNFPGRFSGRQFSNSRSEMNVSTLELGDSALYLCASSLVIGLDADTQYFGPGTRLTVL.

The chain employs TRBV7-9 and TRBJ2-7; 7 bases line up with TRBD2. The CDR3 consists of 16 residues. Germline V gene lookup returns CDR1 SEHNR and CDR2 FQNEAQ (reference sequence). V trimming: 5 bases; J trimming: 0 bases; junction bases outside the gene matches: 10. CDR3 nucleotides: TGTGCCAGCAGCCCGCCGGGGGGAGGGACCTCCTACGAGCAGTACTTC. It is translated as CASSPPGGGTSYEQYF.

The CDR3 reads CASSLQGYGYTF. CDR3 sequence (DNA): TGTGCCAGCAGTTTACAGGGGTATGGCTACACCTTC. The chain joins TRBV6-2 or TRBV6-3 to TRBJ1-2, with 7 bases lining up with TRBD1. CDR3 length: 12 residues. V shed 4 bases, J shed 5 bases, and the junction held 1 base outside the gene matches. Germline-derived CDR1 and CDR2 are MNHEY and SVGEGT.

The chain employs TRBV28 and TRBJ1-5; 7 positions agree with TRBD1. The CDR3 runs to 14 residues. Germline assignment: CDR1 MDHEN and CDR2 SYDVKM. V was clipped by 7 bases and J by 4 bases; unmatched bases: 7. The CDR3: CASKPGQSNQPQHF. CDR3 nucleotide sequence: TGTGCCAGCAAACCGGGACAGAGTAATCAGCCCCAGCATTTT.

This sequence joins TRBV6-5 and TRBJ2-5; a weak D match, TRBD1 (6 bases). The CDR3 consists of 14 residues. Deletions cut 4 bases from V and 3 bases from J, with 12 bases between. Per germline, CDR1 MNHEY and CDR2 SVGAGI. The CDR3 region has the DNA TGTGCCAGCAGTTTATCAGGGGTCGAAGAGACCCAGTACTTC. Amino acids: CASSLSGVEETQYF.

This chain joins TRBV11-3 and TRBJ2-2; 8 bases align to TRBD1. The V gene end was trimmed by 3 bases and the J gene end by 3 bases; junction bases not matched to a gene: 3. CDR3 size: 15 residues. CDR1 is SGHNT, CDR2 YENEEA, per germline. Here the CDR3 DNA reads TGTGCCAGCAGCTTGAGACAGGGGTACACCGGGGAGCTGTTTTTT. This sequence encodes CASSLRQGYTGELFF. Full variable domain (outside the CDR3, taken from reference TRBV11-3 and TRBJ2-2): EAGVVQSPRYKIIEKKQPVAFWCNPISGHNTLYWYLQNLGQGPELLIRYENEEAVDDSQLPKDRFSAERLKGVDSTLKIQPAELGDSAVYLCASSLRQGYTGELFFGEGSRLTVL.

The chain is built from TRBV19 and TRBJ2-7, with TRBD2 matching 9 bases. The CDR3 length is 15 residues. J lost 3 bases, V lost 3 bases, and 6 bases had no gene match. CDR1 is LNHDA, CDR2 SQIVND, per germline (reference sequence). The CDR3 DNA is TGTGCCAGTAGTATCGCCGGGACTAGCAACTACGAGCAGTACTTC. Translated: CASSIAGTSNYEQYF.

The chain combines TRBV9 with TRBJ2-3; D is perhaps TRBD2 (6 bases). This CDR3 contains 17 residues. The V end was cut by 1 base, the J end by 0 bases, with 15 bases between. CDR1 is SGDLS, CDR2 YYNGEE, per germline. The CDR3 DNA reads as TGTGCCAGCAGCGTACGGGAGTCCCGTGGAAGCACAGATACGCAGTATTTT. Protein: CASSVRESRGSTDTQYF.

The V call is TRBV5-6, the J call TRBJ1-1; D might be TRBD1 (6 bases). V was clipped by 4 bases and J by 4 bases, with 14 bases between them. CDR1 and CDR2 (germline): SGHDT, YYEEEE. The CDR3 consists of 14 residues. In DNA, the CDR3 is TGTGCCAGCAGCGCCAGGGGCCGGGGCACTGAAGCTTTCTTT. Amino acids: CASSARGRGTEAFF.

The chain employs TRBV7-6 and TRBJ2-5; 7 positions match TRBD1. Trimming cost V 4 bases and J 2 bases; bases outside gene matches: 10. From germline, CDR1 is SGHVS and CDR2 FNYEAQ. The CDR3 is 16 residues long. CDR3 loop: CASSSTRQGLQETQYF. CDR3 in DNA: TGTGCCAGCAGCTCAACAAGACAGGGCCTTCAAGAGACCCAGTACTTC.